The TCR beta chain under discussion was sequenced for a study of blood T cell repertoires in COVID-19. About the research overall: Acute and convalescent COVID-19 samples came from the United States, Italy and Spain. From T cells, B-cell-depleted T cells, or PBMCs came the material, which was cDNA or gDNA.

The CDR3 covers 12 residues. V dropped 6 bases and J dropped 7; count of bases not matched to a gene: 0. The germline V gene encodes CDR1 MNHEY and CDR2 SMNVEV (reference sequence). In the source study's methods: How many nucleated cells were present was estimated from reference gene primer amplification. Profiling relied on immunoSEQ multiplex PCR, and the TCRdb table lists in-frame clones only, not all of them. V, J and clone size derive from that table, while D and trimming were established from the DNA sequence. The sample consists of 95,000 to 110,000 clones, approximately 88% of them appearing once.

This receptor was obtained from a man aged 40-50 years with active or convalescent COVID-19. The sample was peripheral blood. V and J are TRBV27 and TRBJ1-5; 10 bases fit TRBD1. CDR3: CASRTGGQPQHF. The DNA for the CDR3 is TGTGCCAGCAGGACAGGGGGCCAGCCCCAGCATTTT.